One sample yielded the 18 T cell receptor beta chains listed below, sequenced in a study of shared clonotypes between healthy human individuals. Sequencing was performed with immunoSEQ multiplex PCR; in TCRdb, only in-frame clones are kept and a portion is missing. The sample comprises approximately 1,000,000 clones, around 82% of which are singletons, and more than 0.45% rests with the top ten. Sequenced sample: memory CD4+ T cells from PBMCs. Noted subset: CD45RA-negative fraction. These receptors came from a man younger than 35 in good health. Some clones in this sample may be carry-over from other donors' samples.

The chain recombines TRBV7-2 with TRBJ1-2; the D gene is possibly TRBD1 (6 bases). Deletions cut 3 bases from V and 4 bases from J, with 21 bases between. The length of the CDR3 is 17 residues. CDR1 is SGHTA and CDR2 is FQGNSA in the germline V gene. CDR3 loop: CASSFGPWDTSLYGYTF. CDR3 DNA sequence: TGTGCCAGCAGCTTCGGTCCGTGGGACACGAGCCTCTATGGCTACACCTTC.

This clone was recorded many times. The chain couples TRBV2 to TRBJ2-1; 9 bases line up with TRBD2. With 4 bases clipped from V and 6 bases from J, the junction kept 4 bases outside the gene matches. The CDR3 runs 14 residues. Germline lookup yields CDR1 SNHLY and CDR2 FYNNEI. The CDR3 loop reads CASSVGTSPNEQFF. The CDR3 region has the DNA TGTGCCAGCAGTGTAGGGACTAGCCCCAATGAGCAGTTCTTC.

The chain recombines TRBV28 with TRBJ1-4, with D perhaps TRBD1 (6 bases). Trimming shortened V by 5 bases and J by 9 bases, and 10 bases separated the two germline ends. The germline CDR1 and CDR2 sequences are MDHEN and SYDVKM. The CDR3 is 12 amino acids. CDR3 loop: CASSPQGKKLFF. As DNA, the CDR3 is TGTGCCAGCAGTCCACAGGGAAAAAAACTGTTTTTT.

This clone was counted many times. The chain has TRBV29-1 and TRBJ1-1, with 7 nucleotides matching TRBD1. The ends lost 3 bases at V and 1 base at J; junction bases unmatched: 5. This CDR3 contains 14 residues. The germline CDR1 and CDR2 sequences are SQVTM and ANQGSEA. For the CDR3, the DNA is TGCAGCGTTGATGGGGACAGCTCGAACACTGAAGCTTTCTTT. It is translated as CSVDGDSSNTEAFF.

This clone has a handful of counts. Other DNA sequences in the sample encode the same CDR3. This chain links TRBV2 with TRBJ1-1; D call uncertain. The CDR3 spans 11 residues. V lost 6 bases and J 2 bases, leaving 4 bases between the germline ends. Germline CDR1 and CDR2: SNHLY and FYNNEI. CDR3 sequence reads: CASSLNTEAFF. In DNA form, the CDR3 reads TGTGCCAGCAGCCTCAACACTGAAGCTTTCTTT.

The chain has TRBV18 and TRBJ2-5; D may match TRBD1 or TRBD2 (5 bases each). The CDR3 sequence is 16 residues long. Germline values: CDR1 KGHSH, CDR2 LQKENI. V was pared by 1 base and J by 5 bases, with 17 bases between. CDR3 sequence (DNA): TGTGCCAGCTCACCACATCCTCCGGGGCTGGGGGAGACCCAGTACTTC. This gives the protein CASSPHPPGLGETQYF.

The CDR3 is CASSLARMGAGNTIYF. The CDR3, as DNA: TGTGCCAGCAGCTTAGCGCGGATGGGGGCTGGAAACACCATATATTTT. This chain links TRBV7-2 with TRBJ1-3; maybe TRBD1 (5 bases). V was clipped by 0 bases and J by 2 bases, with 11 bases between them. Germline loops: CDR1 SGHTA, CDR2 FQGNSA. The CDR3 is 16 residues long.

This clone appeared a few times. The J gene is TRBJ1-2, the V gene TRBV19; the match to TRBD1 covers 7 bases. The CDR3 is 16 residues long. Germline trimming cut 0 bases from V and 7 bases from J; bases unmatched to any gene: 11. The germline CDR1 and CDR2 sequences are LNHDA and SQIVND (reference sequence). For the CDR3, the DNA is TGTGCCAGTAGTATAGACCGGACAGGTCTGGGGAGTGGCTACACCTTC. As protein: CASSIDRTGLGSGYTF.

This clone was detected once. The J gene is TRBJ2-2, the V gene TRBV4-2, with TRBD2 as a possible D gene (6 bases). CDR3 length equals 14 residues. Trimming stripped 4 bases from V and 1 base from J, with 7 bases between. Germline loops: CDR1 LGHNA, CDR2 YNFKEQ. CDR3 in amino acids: CASSPSVNTGELFF. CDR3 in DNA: TGTGCCAGCAGCCCTAGCGTGAACACCGGGGAGCTGTTTTTT.

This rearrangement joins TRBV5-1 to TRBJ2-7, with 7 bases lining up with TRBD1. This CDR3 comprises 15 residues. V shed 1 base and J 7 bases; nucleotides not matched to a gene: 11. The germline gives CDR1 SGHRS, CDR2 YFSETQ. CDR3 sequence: CASSLSGQRLGEQYF. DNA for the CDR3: TGCGCCAGCAGCTTGTCGGGACAGCGATTAGGAGAGCAGTACTTC.

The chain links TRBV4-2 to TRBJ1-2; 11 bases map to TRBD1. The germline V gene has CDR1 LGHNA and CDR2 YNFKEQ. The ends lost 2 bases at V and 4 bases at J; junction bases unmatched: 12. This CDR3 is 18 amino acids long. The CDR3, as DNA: TGTGCCAGCAGCCAAACTCATATCCCGGGACAGGGGGGCTATGGCTACACCTTC. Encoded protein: CASSQTHIPGQGGYGYTF.

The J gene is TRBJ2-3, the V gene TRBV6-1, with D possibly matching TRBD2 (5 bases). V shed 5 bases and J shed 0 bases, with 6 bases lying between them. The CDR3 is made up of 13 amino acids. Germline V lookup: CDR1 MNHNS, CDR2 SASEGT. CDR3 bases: TGTGCCAGCAGTCGGGGTAGCACAGATACGCAGTATTTT. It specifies CASSRGSTDTQYF.

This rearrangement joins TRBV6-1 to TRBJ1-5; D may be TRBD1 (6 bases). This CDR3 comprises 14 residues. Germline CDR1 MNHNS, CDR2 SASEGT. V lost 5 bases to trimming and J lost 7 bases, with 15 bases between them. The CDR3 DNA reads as TGTGCCAGCAGTAACACAGGGCGAGAGCAGCCCCAGCATTTT. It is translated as CASSNTGREQPQHF.

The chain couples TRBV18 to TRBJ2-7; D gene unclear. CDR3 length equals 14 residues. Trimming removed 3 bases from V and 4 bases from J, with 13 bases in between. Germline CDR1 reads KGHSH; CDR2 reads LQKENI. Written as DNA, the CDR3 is TGTGCCAGCTCACCCCGACCCAATGTGTACGAGCAGTACTTC. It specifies CASSPRPNVYEQYF.

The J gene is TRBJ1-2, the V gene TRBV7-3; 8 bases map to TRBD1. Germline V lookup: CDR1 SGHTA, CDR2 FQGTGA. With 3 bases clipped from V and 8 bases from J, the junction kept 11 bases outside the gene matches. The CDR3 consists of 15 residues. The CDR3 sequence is CASSLAGTGLWGYTF. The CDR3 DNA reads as TGTGCCAGCAGCTTGGCTGGGACAGGTCTATGGGGCTACACCTTC.

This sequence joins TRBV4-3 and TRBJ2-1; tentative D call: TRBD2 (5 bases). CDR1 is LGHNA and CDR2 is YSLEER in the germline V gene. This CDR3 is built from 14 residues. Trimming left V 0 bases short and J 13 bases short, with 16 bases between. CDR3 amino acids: CASSQESSSGLQFF. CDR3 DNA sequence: TGCGCCAGCAGCCAAGAGAGTAGCAGCGGCCTCCAGTTCTTC.

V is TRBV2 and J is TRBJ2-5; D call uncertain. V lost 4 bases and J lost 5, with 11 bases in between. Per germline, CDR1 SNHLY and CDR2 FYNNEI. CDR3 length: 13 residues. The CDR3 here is CASSALSRETQYF. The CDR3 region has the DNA TGTGCCAGCAGTGCCCTTTCTAGGGAGACCCAGTACTTC.

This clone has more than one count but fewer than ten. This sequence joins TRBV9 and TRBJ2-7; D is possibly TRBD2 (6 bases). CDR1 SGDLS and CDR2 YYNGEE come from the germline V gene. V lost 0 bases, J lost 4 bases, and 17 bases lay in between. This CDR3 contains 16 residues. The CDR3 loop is CASSVGSGSSGYEQYF. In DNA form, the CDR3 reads TGTGCCAGCAGCGTAGGGAGTGGATCGAGCGGGTACGAGCAGTACTTC.